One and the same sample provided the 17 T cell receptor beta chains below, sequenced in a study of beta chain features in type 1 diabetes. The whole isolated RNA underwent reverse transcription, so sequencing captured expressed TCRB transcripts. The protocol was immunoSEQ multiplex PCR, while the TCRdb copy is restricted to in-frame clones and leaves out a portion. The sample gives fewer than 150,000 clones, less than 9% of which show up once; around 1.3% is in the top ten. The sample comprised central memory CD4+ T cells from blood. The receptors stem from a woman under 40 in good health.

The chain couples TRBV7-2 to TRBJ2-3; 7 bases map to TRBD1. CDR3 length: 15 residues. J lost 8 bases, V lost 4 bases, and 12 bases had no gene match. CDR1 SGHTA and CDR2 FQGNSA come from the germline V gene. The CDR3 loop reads CASSSRRQGMVTQYF. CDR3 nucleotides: TGTGCCAGCAGCTCCCGGAGACAGGGAATGGTTACGCAGTATTTT.

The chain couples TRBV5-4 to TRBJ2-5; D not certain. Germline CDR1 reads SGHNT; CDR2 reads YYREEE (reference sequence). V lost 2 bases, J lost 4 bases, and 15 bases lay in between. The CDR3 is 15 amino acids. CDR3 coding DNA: TGTGCCAGCAGCTTAGCTCCGAGTACGGGAGAGACCCAGTACTTC. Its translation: CASSLAPSTGETQYF. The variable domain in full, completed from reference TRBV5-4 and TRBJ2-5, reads ETGVTQSPTHLIKTRGQQVTLRCSSQSGHNTVSWYQQALGQGPQFIFQYYREEENGRGNFPPRFSGLQFPNYSSELNVNALELDDSALYLCASSLAPSTGETQYFGPGTRLLVL.

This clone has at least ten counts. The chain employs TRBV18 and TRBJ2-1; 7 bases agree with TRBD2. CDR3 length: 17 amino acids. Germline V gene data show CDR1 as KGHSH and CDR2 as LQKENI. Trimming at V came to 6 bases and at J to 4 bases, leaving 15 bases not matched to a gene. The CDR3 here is CASSPGPPSGPYNEQFF. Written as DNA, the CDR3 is TGTGCCAGCTCCCCGGGCCCCCCTAGCGGACCTTACAATGAGCAGTTCTTC.

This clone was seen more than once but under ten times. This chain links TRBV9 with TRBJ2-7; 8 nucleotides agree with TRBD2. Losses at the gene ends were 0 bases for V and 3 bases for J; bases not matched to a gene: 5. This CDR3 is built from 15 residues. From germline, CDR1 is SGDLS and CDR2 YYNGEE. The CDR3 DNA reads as TGTGCCAGCAGCGTAGCAGCGGGAGATTACTACGAGCAGTACTTC. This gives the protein CASSVAAGDYYEQYF.

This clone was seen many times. The CDR3 sequence is CSVLSRDEQYF. The DNA for the CDR3 is TGCAGCGTTCTCTCGCGGGACGAGCAGTACTTC. The chain employs TRBV29-1 and TRBJ2-7; possible D gene TRBD2, 5 bases. The V end was cut by 5 bases, the J end by 5 bases, with 10 bases between. CDR1 is SQVTM and CDR2 is ANQGSEA in the germline V gene. CDR3 length: 11 amino acids.

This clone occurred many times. DNA for the CDR3: TGTGCCAGCAGCTCTAGACTAGCGGGAGACAATGAGCAGTTCTTC. Protein product: CASSSRLAGDNEQFF. The genes are TRBV5-4 and TRBJ2-1; 12 positions agree with TRBD2. Germline V gene lookup returns CDR1 SGHNT and CDR2 YYREEE (reference sequence). J lost 5 bases, V lost 3 bases, and 3 bases had no gene match. This CDR3 spans 15 amino acids.

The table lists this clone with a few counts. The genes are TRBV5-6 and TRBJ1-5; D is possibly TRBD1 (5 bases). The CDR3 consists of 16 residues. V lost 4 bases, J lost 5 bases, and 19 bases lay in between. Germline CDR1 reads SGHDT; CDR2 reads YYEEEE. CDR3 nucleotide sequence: TGTGCCAGCAGCCTCCGGGACTCTTCAGCTTATCAGCCCCAGCATTTT. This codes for CASSLRDSSAYQPQHF.

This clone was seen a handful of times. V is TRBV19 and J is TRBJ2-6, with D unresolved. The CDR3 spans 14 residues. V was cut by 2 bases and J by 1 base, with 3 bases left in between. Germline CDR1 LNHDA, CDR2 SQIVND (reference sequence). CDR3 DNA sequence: TGTGCCAGTAGTATACAGTCTGGGGCCAACGTCCTGACTTTC. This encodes CASSIQSGANVLTF.

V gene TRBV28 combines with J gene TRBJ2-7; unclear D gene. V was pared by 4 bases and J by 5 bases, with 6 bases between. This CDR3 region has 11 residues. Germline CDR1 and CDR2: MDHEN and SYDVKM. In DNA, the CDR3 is TGTGCCAGCAGTTATTTCGACGAGCAGTACTTC. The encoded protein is CASSYFDEQYF.

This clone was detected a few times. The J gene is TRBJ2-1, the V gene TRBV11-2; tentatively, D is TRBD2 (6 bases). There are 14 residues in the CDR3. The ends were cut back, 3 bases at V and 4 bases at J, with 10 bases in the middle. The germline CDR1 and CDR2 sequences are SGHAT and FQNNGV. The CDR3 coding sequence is TGTGCCAGCAGCTTGCGGGGCTTATACAATGAGCAGTTCTTC. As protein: CASSLRGLYNEQFF.

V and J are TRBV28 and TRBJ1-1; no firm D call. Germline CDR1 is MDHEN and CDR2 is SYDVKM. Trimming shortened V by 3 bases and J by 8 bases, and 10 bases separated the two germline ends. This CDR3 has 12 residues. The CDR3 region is CASSLARTEAFF. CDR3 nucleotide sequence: TGTGCCAGCAGTTTGGCCCGAACCGAAGCTTTCTTT.

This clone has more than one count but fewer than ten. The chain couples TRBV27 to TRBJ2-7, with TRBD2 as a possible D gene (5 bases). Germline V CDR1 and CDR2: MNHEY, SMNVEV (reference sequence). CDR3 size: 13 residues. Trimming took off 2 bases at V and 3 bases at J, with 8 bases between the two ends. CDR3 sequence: CASSLEGLYEQYF. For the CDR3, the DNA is TGTGCCAGCAGTTTAGAGGGTCTCTACGAGCAGTACTTC.

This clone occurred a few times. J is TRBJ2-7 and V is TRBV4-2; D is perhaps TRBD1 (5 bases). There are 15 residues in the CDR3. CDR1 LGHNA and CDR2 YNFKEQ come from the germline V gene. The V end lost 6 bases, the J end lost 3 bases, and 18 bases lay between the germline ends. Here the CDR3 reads CASRSQVDPLYEQYF. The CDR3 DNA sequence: TGTGCCAGCAGATCACAGGTCGACCCCCTCTACGAGCAGTACTTC.

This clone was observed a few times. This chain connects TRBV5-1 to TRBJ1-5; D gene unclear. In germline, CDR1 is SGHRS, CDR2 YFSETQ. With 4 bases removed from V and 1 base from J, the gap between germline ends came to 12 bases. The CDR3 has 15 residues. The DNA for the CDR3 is TGCGCCAGCAGCCCCCCTAGAGGGAGCAATCAGCCCCAGCATTTT. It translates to CASSPPRGSNQPQHF. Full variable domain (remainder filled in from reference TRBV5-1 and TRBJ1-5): KAGVTQTPRYLIKTRGQQVTLSCSPISGHRSVSWYQQTPGQGLQFLFEYFSETQRNKGNFPGRFSGRQFSNSRSEMNVSTLELGDSALYLCASSPPRGSNQPQHFGDGTRLSIL.

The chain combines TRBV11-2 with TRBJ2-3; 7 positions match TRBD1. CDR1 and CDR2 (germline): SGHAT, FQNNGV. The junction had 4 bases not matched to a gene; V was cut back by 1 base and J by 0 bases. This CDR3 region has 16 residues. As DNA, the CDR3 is TGTGCCAGCAGCTTAGGCTTAGGGGGCAGCACAGATACGCAGTATTTT. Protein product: CASSLGLGGSTDTQYF. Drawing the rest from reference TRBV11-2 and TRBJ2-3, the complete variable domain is EAGVAQSPRYKIIEKRQSVAFWCNPISGHATLYWYQQILGQGPKLLIQFQNNGVVDDSQLPKDRFSAERLKGVDSTLKIQPAKLEDSAVYLCASSLGLGGSTDTQYFGPGTRLTVL.

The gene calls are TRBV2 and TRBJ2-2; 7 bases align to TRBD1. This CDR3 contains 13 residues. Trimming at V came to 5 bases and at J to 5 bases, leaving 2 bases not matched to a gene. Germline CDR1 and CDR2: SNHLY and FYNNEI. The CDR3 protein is CASSRQGTGELFF. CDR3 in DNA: TGTGCCAGCAGTCGACAGGGAACCGGGGAGCTGTTTTTT.

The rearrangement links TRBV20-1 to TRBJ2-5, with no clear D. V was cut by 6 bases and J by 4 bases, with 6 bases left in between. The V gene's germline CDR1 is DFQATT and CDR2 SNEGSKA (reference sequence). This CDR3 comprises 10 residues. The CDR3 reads CSANGETQYF. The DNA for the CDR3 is TGCAGTGCCAACGGAGAGACCCAGTACTTC.